This note documents a single T cell receptor beta chain sequence. The data were obtained in a study of shared clonotypes between healthy human individuals. Study-wide background: Each donor's CD4 naive and CD4 memory cells filled three plates apiece, CD8 naive two, and CD8 memory one.

Germline V gene lookup returns CDR1 MDHEN and CDR2 SYDVKM. V was pared by 5 bases and J by 4 bases, with 5 bases of the junction left unmatched. The CDR3 is 14 amino acids. Researchers partitioned CD4+ cells into CD45RA+ naive and CD45RA-negative memory subsets. Generated by immunoSEQ multiplex PCR, the TCRdb table keeps only in-frame clones and is missing some. This sample has about 2.4 million clones, with over 85% found just once. Material for sequencing was naive CD4+ T cells from PBMCs. This sample's subset: CD45RA+ positively selected. This TCR derives from a man aged 18 to 35 in good health. Some clones in this sample may be carry-over from other donors' samples. This chain connects TRBV28 to TRBJ1-1; TRBD1 aligns across 9 bases. The CDR3 DNA sequence: TGTGCCAGCAGTGCACAGACAGGGGGCACTGAAGCTTTCTTT. Its translation: CASSAQTGGTEAFF.